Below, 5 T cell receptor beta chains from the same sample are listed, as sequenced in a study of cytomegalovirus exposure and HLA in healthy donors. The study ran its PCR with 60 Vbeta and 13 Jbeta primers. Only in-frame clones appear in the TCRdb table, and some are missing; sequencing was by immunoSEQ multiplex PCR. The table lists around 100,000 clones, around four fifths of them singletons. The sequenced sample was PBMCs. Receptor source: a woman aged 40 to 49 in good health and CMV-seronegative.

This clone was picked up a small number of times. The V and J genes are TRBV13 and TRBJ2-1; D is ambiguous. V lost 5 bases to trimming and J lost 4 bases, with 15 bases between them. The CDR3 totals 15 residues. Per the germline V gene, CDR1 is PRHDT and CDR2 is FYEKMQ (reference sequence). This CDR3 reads CASSLRITSYNEQFF. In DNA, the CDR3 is TGTGCCAGCAGCCTCAGGATTACCTCTTACAATGAGCAGTTCTTC.

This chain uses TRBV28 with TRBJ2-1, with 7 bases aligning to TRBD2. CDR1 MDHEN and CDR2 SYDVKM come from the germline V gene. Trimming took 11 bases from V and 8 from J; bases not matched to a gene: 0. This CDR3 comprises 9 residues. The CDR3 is CAAGDEQFF. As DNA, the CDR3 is TGTGCCGCGGGGGATGAGCAGTTCTTC.

The CDR3 region is CASRRGGIEWSEQFF. DNA of the CDR3: TGTGCCAGCCGGAGAGGAGGGATAGAATGGAGTGAGCAGTTCTTC. V usage is TRBV28 and J usage is TRBJ2-1, with D possibly TRBD2 on 6 matching bases. CDR3 length: 15 residues. The germline V gene has CDR1 MDHEN and CDR2 SYDVKM. V was clipped by 8 bases and J by 9 bases, with 23 bases between them. Combining the CDR3 with reference TRBV28 and TRBJ2-1 gives the whole variable domain DVKVTQSSRYLVKRTGEKVFLECVQDMDHENMFWYRQDPGLGLRLIYFSYDVKMKEKGDIPEGYSVSREKKERFSLILESASTNQTSMYLCASRRGGIEWSEQFFGPGTRLTVL.

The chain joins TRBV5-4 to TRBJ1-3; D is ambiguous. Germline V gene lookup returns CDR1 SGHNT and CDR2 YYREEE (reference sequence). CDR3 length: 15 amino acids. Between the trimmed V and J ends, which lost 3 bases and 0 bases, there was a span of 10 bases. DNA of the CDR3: TGTGCCAGCAGCTCGAGCTTGAGCTCTGGAAACACCATATATTTT. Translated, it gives CASSSSLSSGNTIYF.

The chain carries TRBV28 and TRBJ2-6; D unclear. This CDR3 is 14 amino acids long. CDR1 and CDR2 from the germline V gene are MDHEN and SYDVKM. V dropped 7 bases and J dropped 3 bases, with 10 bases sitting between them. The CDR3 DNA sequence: TGTGCCAGCAACCGCCCCGGTGGGGCCAACGTCCTGACTTTC. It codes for CASNRPGGANVLTF. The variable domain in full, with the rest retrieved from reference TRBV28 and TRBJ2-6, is DVKVTQSSRYLVKRTGEKVFLECVQDMDHENMFWYRQDPGLGLRLIYFSYDVKMKEKGDIPEGYSVSREKKERFSLILESASTNQTSMYLCASNRPGGANVLTFGAGSRLTVL.